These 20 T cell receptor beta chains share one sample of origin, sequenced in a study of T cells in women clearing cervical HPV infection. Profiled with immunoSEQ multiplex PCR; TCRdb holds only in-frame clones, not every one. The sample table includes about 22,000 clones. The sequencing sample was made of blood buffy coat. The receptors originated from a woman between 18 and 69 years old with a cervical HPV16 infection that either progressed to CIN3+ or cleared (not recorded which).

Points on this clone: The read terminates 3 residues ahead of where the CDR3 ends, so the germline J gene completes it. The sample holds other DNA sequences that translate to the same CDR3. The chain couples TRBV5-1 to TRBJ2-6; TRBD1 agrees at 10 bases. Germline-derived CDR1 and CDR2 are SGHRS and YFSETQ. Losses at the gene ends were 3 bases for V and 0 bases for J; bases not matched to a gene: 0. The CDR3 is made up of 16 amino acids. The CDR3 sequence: CASSWTGGSGANVLTF. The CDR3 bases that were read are TGCGCCAGCAGCTGGACAGGGGGCTCTGGGGCCAACGTC.

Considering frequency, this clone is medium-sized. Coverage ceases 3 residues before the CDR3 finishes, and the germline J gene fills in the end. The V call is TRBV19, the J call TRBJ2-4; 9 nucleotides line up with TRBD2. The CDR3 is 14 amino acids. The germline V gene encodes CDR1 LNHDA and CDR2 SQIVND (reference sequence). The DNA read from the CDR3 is TGTGCCACCTCGGTTGATAGCGGGAGTTTTATT. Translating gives CATSVDSGSFI. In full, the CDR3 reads CATSVDSGSFIQYF.

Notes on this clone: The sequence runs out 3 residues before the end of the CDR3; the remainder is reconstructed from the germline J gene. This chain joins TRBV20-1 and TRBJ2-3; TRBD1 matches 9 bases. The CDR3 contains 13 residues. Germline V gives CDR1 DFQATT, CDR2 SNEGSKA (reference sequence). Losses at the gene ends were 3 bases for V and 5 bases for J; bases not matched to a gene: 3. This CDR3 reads CSASRQGGDTQYF. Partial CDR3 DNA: TGCAGTGCTAGCCGACAGGGGGGAGATACG.

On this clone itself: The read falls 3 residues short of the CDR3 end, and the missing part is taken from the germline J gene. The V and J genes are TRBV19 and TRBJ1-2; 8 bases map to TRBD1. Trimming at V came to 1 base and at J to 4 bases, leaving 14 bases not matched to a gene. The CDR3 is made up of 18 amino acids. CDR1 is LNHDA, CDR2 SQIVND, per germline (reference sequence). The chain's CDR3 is CASSIGQQGARSGYGYTF. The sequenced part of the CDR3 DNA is TGTGCCAGTAGTATAGGGCAGCAGGGGGCCAGGTCTGGCTATGGC.

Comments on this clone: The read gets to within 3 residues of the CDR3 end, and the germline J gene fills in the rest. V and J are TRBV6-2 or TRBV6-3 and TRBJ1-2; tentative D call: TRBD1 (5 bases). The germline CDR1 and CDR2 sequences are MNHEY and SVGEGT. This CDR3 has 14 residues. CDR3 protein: CASTLLSGGADYTF. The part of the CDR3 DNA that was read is TGTGCCAGCACCCTATTGAGTGGAGGGGCCGAC.

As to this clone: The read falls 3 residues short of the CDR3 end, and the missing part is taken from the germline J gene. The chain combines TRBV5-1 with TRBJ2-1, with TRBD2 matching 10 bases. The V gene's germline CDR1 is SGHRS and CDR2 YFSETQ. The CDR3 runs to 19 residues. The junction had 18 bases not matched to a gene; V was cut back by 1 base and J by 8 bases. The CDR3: CASSLSWLSLAGEVDEQFF. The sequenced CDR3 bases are TGCGCCAGCAGCTTGTCCTGGTTGTCTCTAGCGGGAGAGGTTGATGAG.

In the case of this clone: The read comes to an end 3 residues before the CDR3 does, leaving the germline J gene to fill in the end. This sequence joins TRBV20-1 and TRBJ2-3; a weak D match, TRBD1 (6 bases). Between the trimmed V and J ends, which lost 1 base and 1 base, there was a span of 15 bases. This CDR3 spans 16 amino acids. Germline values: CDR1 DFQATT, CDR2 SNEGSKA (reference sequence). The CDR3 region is CSARGVRTEGTDTQYF. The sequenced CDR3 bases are TGCAGTGCTAGAGGGGTGCGGACAGAGGGCACAGATACG.

The chain's CDR3 is CASSLVAGNTEAFF. The CDR3 DNA, read in part, is TGTGCCAGCAGCTTAGTGGCAGGCAACACTGAA. The rearrangement uses TRBV7-8 and TRBJ1-1; D call uncertain. Sequencing ends 3 residues short of the CDR3 end; the germline J gene provides the rest. The CDR3 has 14 residues. V was trimmed by 1 base and J by 2 bases, leaving 8 bases between them. Germline lookup yields CDR1 SGHVS and CDR2 FQNEAQ.

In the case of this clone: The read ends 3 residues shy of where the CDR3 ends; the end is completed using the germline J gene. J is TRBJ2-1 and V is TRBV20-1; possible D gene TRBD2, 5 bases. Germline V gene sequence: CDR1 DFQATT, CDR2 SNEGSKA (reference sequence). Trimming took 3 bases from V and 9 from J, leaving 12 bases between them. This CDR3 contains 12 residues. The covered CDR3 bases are TGCAGTGCTAGGCGATCCGGGGTTGAG. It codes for CSARRSGVE. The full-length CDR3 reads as CSARRSGVEQFF.

CDR3 sequence reads: CAWNLGQGNGYTF. The DNA read from the CDR3 is TGTGCCTGGAACCTGGGACAGGGAAATGGC. This rearrangement joins TRBV30 to TRBJ1-2; TRBD1 aligns across 9 bases. Coverage ceases 3 residues before the CDR3 finishes, and the germline J gene fills in the end. Looked up from germline, CDR1 is GTSNPN and CDR2 is SVGIG (reference sequence). This CDR3 has 13 residues. The trim removed 4 bases at V and 6 bases at J, leaving 6 bases unmatched.

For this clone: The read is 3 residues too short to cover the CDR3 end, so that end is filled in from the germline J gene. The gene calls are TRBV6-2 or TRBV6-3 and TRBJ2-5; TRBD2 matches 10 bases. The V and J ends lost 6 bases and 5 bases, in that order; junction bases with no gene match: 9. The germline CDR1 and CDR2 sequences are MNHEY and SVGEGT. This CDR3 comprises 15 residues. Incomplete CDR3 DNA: TGTGCCAGCAGCGGAGCGGGGGGGCCATGGGAGACC. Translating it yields CASSGAGGPWET. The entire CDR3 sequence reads CASSGAGGPWETQYF.

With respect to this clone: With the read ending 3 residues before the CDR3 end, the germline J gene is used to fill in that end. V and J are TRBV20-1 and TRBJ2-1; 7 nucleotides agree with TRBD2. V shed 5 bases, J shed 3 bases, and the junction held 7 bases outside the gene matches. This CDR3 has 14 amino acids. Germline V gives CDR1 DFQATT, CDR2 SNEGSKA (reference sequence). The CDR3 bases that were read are TGCAGTGCTTATCACAGCGGGATCTACAATGAG. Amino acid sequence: CSAYHSGIYNE. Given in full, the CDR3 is CSAYHSGIYNEQFF.

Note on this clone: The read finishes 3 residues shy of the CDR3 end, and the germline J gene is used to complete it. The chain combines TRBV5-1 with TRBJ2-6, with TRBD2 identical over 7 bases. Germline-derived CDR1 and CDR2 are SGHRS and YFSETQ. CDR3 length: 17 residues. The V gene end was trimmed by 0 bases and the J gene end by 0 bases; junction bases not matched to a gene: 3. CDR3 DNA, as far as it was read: TGCGCCAGCAGCTTGGGGGGACTACCCTCTGGGGCCAACGTC. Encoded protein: CASSLGGLPSGANV. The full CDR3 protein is CASSLGGLPSGANVLTF.

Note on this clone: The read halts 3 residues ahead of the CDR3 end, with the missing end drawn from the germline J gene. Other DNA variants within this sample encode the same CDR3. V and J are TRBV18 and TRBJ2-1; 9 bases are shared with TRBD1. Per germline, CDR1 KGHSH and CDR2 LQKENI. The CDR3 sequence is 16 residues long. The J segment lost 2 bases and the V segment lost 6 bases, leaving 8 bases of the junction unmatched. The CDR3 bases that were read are TGTGCCAGCTCCCCGTACACAGGGGGCGCCTACAATGAG. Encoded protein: CASSPYTGGAYNE. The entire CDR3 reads CASSPYTGGAYNEQFF.

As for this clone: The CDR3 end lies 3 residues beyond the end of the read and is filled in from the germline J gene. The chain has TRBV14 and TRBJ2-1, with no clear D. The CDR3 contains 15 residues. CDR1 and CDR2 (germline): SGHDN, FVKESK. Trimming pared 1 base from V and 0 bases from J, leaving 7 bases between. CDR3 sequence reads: CASSQADFSYNEQFF. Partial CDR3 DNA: TGTGCCAGCAGCCAAGCAGACTTCTCCTACAATGAG.

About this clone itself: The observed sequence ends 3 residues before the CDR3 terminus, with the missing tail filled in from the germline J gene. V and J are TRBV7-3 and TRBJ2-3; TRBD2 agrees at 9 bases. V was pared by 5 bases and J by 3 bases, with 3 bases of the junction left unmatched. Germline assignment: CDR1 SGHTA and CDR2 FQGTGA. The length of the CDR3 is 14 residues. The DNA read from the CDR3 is TGTGCCAGCAGCCTCGCGGGGGGGACAGATACG. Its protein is CASSLAGGTDT. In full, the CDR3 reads CASSLAGGTDTQYF.

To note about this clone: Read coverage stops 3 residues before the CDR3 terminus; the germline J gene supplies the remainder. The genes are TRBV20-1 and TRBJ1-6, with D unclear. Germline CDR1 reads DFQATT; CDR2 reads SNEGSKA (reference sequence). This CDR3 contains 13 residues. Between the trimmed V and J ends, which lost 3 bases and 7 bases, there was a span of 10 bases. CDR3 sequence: CSARETGNSPLHF. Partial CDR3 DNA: TGCAGTGCTAGGGAGACGGGGAATTCACCC.

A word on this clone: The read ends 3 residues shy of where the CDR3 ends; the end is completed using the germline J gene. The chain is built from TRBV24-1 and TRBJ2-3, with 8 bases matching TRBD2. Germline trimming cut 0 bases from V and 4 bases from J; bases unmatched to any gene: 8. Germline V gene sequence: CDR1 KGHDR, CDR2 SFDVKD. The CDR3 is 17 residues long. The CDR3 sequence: CATSDLGSGSTADTQYF. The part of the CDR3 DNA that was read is TGTGCCACCAGTGATTTGGGAAGCGGGAGTACGGCAGATACG.

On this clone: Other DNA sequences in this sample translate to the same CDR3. The CDR3 region is CASTPTGGIYEQYF. The sequenced part of the CDR3 DNA is TGTGCCAGCACCCCGACAGGGGGCATCTACGAG. V usage is TRBV19 and J usage is TRBJ2-7; TRBD1 agrees at 10 bases. Read coverage stops 3 residues before the CDR3 terminus; the germline J gene supplies the remainder. Germline V gene sequence: CDR1 LNHDA, CDR2 SQIVND (reference sequence). V dropped 9 bases and J dropped 3; count of bases not matched to a gene: 8. The CDR3 sequence is 14 residues long.

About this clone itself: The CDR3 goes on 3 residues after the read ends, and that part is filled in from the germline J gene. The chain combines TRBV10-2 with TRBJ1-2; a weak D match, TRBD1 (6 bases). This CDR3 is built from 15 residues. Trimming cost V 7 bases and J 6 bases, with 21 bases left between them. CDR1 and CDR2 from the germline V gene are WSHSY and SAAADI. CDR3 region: CASIPRRGGQDGYTF. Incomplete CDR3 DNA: TGCGCCAGCATCCCCAGGAGGGGGGGGCAGGATGGC.